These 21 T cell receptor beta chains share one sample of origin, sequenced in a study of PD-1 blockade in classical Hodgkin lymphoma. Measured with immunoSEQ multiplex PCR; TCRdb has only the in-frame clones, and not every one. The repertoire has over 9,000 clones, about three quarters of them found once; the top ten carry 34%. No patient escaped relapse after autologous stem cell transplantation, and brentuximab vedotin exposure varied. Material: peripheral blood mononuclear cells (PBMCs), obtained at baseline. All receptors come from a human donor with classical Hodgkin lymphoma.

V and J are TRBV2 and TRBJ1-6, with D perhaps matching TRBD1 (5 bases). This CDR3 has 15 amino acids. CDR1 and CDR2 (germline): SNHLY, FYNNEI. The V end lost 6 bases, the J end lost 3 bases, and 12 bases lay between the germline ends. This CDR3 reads CASRAQTVYNSPLHF. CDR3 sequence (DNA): TGTGCCAGCAGGGCGCAGACAGTCTATAATTCACCCCTCCACTTT.

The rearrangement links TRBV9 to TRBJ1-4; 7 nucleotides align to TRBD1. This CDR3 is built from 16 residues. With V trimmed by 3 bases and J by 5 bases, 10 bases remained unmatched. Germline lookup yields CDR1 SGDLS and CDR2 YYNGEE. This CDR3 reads CASSAASDRVNEKLFF. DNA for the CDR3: TGTGCCAGCAGCGCCGCCTCAGACAGGGTGAATGAAAAACTGTTTTTT.

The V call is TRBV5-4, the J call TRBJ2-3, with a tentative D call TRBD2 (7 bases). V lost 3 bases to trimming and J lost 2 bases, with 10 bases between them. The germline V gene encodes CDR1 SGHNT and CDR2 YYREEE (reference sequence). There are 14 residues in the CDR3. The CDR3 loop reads CASSSRGLTDTQYF. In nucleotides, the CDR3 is TGTGCCAGCAGCTCGCGGGGGCTCACAGATACGCAGTATTTT.

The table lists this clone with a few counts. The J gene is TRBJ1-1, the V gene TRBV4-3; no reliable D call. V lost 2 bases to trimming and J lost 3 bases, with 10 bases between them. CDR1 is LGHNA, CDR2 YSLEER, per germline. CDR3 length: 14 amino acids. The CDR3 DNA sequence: TGCGCCAGCAGCCAAAACCGGGTATACACTGAAGCTTTCTTT. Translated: CASSQNRVYTEAFF.

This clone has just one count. The CDR3 sequence is CASSFGTGNYEQYF. The DNA for the CDR3 is TGTGCCAGCAGCTTCGGGACAGGGAACTACGAGCAGTACTTC. This chain uses TRBV5-4 with TRBJ2-7; TRBD1 matches at 9 bases. Germline values: CDR1 SGHNT, CDR2 YYREEE (reference sequence). CDR3 length: 14 amino acids. J gave up 3 bases and V 2 bases, and 3 bases lay outside the gene matches.

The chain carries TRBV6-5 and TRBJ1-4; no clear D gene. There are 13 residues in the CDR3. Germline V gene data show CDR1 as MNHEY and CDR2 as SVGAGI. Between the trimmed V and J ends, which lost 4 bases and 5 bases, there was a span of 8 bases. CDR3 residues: CASSSVGNEKLFF. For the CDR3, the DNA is TGTGCCAGCAGTTCAGTGGGGAATGAAAAACTGTTTTTT.

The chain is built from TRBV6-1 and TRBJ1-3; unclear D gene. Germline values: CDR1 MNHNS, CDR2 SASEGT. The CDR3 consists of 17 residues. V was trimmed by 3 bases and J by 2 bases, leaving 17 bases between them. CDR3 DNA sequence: TGTGCCAGCAGTGATGGGCAGCCGGGAAAAGCTGGAAACACCATATATTTT. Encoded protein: CASSDGQPGKAGNTIYF.

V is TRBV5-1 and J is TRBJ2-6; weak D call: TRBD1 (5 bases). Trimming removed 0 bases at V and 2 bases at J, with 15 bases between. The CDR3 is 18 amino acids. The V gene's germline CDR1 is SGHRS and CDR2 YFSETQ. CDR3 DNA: TGCGCCAGCAGCTTGGATAGGGTAAGGGGAACTGGGGCCAACGTCCTGACTTTC. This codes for CASSLDRVRGTGANVLTF.

The DNA for the CDR3 is TGTGCCAGCAGTGCCACCGGGACAGAGGGGGACAATGAGCAGTTCTTC. Its protein is CASSATGTEGDNEQFF. The chain employs TRBV28 and TRBJ2-1; 7 bases are shared with TRBD1. V gave up 5 bases and J gave up 5 bases; unmatched junction bases: 12. Germline V gene sequence: CDR1 MDHEN, CDR2 SYDVKM. There are 16 residues in the CDR3.

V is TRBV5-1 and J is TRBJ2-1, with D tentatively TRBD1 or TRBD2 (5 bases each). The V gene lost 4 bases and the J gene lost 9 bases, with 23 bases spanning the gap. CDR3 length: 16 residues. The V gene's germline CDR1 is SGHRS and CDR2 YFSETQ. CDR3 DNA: TGCGCCAGCAGCCTTACCGGGACGGAGAGGGGTGGTGAGCAGTTCTTC. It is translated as CASSLTGTERGGEQFF. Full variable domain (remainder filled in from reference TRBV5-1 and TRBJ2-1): KAGVTQTPRYLIKTRGQQVTLSCSPISGHRSVSWYQQTPGQGLQFLFEYFSETQRNKGNFPGRFSGRQFSNSRSEMNVSTLELGDSALYLCASSLTGTERGGEQFFGPGTRLTVL.

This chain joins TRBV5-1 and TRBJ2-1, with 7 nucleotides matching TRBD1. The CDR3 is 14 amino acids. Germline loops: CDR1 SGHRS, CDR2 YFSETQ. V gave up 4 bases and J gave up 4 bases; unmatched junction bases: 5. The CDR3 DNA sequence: TGCGCCAGCAGCACTTCGGGACAGTACAATGAGCAGTTCTTC. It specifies CASSTSGQYNEQFF.

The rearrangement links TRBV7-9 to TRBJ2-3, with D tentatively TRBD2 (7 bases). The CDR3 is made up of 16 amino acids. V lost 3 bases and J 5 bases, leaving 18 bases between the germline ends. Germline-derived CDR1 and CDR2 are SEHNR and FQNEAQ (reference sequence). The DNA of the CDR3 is TGTGCCAGCAGCTTCCCTAGGGGGGGGGCGGTAGATACGCAGTATTTT. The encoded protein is CASSFPRGGAVDTQYF.

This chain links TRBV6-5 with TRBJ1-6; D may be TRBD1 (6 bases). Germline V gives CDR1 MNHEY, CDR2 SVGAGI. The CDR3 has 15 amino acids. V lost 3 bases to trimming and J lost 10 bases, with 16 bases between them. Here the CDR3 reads CASSYASQGSSPLHF. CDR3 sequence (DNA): TGTGCCAGCAGTTATGCTTCGCAGGGGAGCTCACCCCTCCACTTT.

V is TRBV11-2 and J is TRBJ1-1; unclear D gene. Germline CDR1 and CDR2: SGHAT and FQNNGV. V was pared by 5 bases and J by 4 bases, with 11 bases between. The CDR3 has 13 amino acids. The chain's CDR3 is CASSPGRITEAFF. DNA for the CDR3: TGTGCCAGCAGCCCCGGACGGATCACTGAAGCTTTCTTT.

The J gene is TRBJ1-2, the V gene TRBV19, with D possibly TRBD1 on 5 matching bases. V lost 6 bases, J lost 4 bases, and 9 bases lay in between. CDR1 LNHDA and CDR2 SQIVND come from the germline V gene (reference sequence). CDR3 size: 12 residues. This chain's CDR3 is CASSDRTYGYTF. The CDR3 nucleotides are TGTGCCAGTAGCGACAGAACCTATGGCTACACCTTC. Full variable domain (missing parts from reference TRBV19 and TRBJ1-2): DGGITQSPKYLFRKEGQNVTLSCEQNLNHDAMYWYRQDPGQGLRLIYYSQIVNDFQKGDIAEGYSVSREKKESFPLTVTSAQKNPTAFYLCASSDRTYGYTFGSGTRLTVV.

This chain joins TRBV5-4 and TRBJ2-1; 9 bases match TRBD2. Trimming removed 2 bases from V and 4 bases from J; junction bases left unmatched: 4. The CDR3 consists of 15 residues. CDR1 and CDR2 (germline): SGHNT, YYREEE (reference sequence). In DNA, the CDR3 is TGTGCCAGCAGCTTCGGACTAGCGCAATACAATGAGCAGTTCTTC. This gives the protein CASSFGLAQYNEQFF.

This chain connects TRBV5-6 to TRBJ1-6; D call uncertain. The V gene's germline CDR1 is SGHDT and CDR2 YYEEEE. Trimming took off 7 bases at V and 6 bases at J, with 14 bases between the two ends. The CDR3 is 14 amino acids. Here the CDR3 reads CASAFYFSNSPLHF. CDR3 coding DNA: TGTGCCAGCGCGTTCTATTTCTCTAATTCACCCCTCCACTTT. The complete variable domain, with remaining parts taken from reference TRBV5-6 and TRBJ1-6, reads DAGVTQSPTHLIKTRGQQVTLRCSPKSGHDTVSWYQQALGQGPQFIFQYYEEEERQRGNFPDRFSGHQFPNYSSELNVNALLLGDSALYLCASAFYFSNSPLHFGNGTRLTVT.

CDR3 bases: TGTGCCAGCAGCCAAGATCTACAGATGCCTTATACGCAGTATTTT. Translating it yields CASSQDLQMPYTQYF. The V call is TRBV4-2, the J call TRBJ2-3; unclear D gene. The V gene lost 0 bases and the J gene lost 7 bases, with 14 bases spanning the gap. The CDR3 contains 15 residues. CDR1 and CDR2 (germline): LGHNA, YNFKEQ.

CDR3 in amino acids: CASSILDSYNEQFF. The CDR3, as DNA: TGTGCCAGTAGTATTCTAGACTCCTACAATGAGCAGTTCTTC. The genes are TRBV19 and TRBJ2-1; no definite D call. CDR1 and CDR2 (germline): LNHDA, SQIVND (reference sequence). This CDR3 spans 14 amino acids. V lost 3 bases to trimming and J lost 0 bases, with 6 bases between them.

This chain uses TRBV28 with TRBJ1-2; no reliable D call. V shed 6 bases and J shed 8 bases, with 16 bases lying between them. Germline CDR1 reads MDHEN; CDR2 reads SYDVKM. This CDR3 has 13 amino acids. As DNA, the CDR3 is TGTGCCAGCAGCACCGACCCGACGGGAGGCTACACCTTC. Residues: CASSTDPTGGYTF.

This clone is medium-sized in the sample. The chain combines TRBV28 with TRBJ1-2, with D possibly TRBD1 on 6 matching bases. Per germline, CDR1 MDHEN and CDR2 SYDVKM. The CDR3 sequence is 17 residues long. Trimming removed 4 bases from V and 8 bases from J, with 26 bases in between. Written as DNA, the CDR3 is TGTGCCAGCAGTTCAACTCCCGATACTCCTAGGGGGGGAGGCTACACCTTC. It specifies CASSSTPDTPRGGGYTF.